Presented here are 7 T cell receptor beta chains from one specimen sequenced in a study of beta chain features in type 1 diabetes. TCRB transcripts that were expressed got sequenced, as all of the isolated RNA had been reverse transcribed. Clones were read by immunoSEQ multiplex PCR, and TCRdb kept only the in-frame ones, dropping some. The sample lists 250,000 to 350,000 clones, about 15% occurring once. These receptors' antigens are unknown. General study results and limits: Moderate yet significant TCRB CDR3 shortening was seen in Type 1 diabetes patients in all four CD4+ subsets.

Sequencing was carried out using naive CD4+ T cells from blood. The receptors were sampled from a young man with type 1 diabetes.

V and J are TRBV18 and TRBJ2-1; 9 bases map to TRBD2. This CDR3 is 16 amino acids long. The germline CDR1 and CDR2 sequences are KGHSH and LQKENI. V lost 0 bases and J lost 5; bases outside the gene matches: 5. CDR3 protein: CASSPPQRGAHNEQFF. CDR3 nucleotides: TGTGCCAGCTCACCACCGCAGCGGGGGGCCCACAATGAGCAGTTCTTC.

The chain has TRBV2 and TRBJ2-7; D might be TRBD2 (6 bases). The germline V gene encodes CDR1 SNHLY and CDR2 FYNNEI. CDR3 size: 13 residues. The ends were cut back, 6 bases at V and 9 bases at J, with 18 bases in the middle. The chain's CDR3 is CASRPGTWVRQYF. For the CDR3, the DNA is TGTGCCAGCAGGCCCGGGACTTGGGTGCGGCAGTACTTC. The entire variable domain, with the rest obtained from reference TRBV2 and TRBJ2-7, is as follows: EPEVTQTPSHQVTQMGQEVILRCVPISNHLYFYWYRQILGQKVEFLVSFYNNEISEKSEIFDDQFSVERPDGSNFTLKIRSTKLEDSAMYFCASRPGTWVRQYFGPGTRLTVT.

The chain uses TRBV5-1 and TRBJ2-5; 7 bases are a match to TRBD1. CDR1 SGHRS and CDR2 YFSETQ come from the germline V gene. V shed 5 bases and J 1 base; nucleotides not matched to a gene: 5. This CDR3 is 14 amino acids long. CDR3 protein: CASSYGTAQETQYF. CDR3 DNA sequence: TGCGCCAGCAGTTACGGGACAGCCCAAGAGACCCAGTACTTC.

This clone occurred a few times. The chain combines TRBV4-3 with TRBJ2-3; D is perhaps TRBD1 (5 bases). This CDR3 contains 13 residues. The germline V gene encodes CDR1 LGHNA and CDR2 YSLEER. The V end was cut by 4 bases, the J end by 6 bases, with 11 bases between. Here the CDR3 DNA reads TGCGCCAGCAGCCGGGGCTGGGTCGATACGCAGTATTTT. Protein: CASSRGWVDTQYF.

This clone was seen only a few times. The CDR3: CASSFQTGTVAFF. The CDR3 DNA sequence: TGTGCCAGCAGTTTCCAGACAGGGACGGTCGCTTTCTTT. V usage is TRBV7-9 and J usage is TRBJ1-1, with 7 nucleotides matching TRBD1. The CDR3 has 13 residues. Per germline, CDR1 SEHNR and CDR2 FQNEAQ (reference sequence). J lost 11 bases, V lost 6 bases, and 12 bases had no gene match.

This chain joins TRBV7-2 and TRBJ2-2, with D hard to call. Deletions cut 6 bases from V and 7 bases from J, with 18 bases between. CDR1 is SGHTA and CDR2 is FQGNSA in the germline V gene. This CDR3 has 15 amino acids. The CDR3 region is CASSSLGQVGGELFF. The DNA of the CDR3 is TGTGCCAGCAGTTCTCTTGGGCAAGTGGGCGGGGAGCTGTTTTTT.

This clone was counted between two and nine times. The chain couples TRBV11-2 to TRBJ1-4, with TRBD1 as a possible D gene (6 bases). Germline CDR1 and CDR2: SGHAT and FQNNGV. CDR3 length: 12 amino acids. The V and J ends lost 1 base and 12 bases respectively, with 9 bases between them. The DNA of the CDR3 is TGTGCCAGCAGCTTAGCAGGGGCCCAACTGTTTTTT. This gives the protein CASSLAGAQLFF.